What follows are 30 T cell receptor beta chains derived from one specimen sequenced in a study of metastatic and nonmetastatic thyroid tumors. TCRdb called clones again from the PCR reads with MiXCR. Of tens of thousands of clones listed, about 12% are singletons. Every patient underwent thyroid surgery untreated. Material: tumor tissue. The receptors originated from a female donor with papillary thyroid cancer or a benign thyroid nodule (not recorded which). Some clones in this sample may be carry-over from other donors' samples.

The CDR3 DNA sequence: TGTGCCAGCACCTCGGATCTTCTTACCGGGGAGCTGTTTTTT. It codes for CASTSDLLTGELFF. The V and J genes are TRBV6-1 and TRBJ2-2; D gene unclear. There are 14 residues in the CDR3. V lost 7 bases to trimming and J lost 5 bases, with 14 bases between them. Germline values: CDR1 MNHNS, CDR2 SASEGT.

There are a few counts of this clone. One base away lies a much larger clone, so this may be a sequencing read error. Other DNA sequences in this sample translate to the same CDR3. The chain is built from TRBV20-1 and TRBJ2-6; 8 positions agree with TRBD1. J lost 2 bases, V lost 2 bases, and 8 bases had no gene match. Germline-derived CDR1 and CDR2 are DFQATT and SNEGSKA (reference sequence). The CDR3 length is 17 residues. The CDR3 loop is CSARLEDRATGANVLTF. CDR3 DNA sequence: TGCAGTGCTAGACTTGAGGACAGGGCTACTGGGGCCAACGTCCTGACTTTC.

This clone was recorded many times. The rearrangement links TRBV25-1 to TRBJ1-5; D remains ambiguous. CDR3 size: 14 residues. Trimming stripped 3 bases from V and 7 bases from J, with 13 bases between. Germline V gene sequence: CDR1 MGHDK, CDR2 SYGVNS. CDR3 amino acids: CASSDLRDGQPQHF. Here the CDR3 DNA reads TGTGCCAGCAGTGACCTGAGAGACGGGCAGCCCCAGCATTTT.

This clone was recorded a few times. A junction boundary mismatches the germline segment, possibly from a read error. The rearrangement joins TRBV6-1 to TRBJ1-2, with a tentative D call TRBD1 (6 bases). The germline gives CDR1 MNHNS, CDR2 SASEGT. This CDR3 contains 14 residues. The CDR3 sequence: CASSHQGPQYGYTF. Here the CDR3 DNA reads TGTGCCAGCAGCCATCAGGGGCCGCAGTATGGATACACCTTC.

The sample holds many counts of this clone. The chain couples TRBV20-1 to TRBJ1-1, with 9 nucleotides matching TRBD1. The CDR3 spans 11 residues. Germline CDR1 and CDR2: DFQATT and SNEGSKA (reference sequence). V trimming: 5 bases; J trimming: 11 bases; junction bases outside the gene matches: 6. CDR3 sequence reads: CSAGTGIVAFF. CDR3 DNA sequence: TGCAGTGCTGGGACAGGGATAGTGGCTTTCTTT.

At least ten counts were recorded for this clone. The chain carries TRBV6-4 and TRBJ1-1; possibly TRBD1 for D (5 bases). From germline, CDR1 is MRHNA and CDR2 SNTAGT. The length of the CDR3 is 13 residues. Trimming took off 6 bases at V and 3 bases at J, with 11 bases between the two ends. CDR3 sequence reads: CASSREWDTEAFF. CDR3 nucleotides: TGTGCCAGCAGCAGGGAATGGGACACTGAAGCTTTCTTT.

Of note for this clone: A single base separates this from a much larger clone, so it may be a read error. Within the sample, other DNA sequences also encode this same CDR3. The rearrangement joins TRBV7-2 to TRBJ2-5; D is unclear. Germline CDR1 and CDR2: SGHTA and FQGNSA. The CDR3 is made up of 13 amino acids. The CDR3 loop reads CASSLSMQETQYF. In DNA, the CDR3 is TGTGCCAGCAGCTTGTCGATGCAAGAGACACAGTACTTC.

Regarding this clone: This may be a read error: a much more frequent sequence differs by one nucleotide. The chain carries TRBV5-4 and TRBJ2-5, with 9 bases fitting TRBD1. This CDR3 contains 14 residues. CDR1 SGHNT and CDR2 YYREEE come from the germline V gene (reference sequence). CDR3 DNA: TGTGCCAGCAGCTTTACAGGGGGCGAGGAGAACCAGTACTTC. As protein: CASSFTGGEENQYF.

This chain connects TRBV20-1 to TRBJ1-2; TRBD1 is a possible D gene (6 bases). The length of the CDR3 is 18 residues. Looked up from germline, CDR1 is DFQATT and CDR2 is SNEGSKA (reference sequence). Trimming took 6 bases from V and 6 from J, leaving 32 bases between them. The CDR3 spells CSAESLNRDMAVGHGYTF. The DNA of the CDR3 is TGCAGTGCCGAGAGTCTTAACCGGGACATGGCCGTTGGCCATGGCTACACCTTC.

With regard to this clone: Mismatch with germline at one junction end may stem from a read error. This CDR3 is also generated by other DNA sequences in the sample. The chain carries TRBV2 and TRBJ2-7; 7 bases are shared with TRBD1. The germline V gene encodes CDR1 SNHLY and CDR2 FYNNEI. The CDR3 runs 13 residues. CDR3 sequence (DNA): TGTGCCAGCTCCGGACAGGCACGCGGCGAGCAGTACTTT. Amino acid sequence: CASSGQARGEQYF.

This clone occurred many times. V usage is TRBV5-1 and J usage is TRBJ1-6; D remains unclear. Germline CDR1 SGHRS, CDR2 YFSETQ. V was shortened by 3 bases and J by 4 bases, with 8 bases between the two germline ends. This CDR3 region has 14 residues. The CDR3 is CASSSQRYNSPLHF. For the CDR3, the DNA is TGCGCCAGCAGCTCCCAGAGATATAATTCACCCCTCCACTTT.

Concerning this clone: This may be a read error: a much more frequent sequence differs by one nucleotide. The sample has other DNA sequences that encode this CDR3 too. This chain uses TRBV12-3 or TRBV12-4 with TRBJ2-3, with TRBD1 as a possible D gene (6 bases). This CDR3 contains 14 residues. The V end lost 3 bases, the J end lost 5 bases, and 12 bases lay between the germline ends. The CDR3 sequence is CASSLTGSGDTQYF. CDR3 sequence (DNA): TGTGCCAGCAGTTTGACAGGTTCAGGAGATACGCAGTATTTT.

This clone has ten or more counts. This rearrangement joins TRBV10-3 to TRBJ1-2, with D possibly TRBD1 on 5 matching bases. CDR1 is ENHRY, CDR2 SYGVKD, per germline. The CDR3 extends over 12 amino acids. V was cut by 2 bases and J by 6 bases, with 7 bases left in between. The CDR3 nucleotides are TGTGCCATCAGTGAGAGGGGACATGGCTACACCTTC. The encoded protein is CAISERGHGYTF.

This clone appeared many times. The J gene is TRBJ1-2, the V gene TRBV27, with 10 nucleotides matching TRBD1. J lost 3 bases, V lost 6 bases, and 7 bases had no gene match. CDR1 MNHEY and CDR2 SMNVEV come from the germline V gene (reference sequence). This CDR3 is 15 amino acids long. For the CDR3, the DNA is TGTGCCAGCAGAAGACAGGGGGCGGACGACTATGGCTACACCTTC. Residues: CASRRQGADDYGYTF.

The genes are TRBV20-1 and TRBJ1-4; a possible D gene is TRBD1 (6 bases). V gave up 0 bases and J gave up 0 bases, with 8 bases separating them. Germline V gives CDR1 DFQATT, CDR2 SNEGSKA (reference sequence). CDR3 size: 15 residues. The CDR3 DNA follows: TGCAGTGCTAGAGATCAGGGGACAACTAATGAAAAACTGTTTTTT. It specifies CSARDQGTTNEKLFF.

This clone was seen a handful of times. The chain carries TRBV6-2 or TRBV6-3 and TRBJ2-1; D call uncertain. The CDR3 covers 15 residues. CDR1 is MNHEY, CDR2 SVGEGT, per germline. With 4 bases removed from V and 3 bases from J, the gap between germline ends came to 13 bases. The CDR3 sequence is CASSLWTDLYNEQFF. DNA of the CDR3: TGTGCCAGCAGTTTGTGGACCGACCTCTACAATGAGCAGTTCTTC.

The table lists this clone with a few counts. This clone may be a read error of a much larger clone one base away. The CDR3 here is CASRPGHLSGANVLTF. For the CDR3, the DNA is TGTGCCAGCAGACCGGGACACCTCTCTGGGGCCAACGTCCTGACTTTC. The chain couples TRBV6-2 or TRBV6-3 to TRBJ2-6; D perhaps matches TRBD1 (6 bases). CDR3 length: 16 residues. Germline CDR1 MNHEY, CDR2 SVGEGT. The V end was cut by 6 bases, the J end by 0 bases, with 12 bases between.

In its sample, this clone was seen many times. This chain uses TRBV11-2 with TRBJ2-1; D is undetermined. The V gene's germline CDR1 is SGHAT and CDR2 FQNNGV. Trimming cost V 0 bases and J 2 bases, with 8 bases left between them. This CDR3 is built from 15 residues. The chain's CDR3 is CASSLEPAPYNEQFF. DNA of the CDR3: TGTGCCAGCAGCTTAGAGCCGGCCCCCTACAATGAGCAGTTCTTC. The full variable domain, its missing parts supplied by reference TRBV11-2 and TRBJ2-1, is EAGVAQSPRYKIIEKRQSVAFWCNPISGHATLYWYQQILGQGPKLLIQFQNNGVVDDSQLPKDRFSAERLKGVDSTLKIQPAKLEDSAVYLCASSLEPAPYNEQFFGPGTRLTVL.

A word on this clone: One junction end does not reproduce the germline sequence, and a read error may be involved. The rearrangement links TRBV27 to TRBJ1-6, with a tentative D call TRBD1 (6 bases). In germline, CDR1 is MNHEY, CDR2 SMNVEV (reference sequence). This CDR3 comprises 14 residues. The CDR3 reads CASSSGTTTSPLNF. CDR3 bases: TGTGCCAGCAGCTCCGGGACAACGACCTCACCACTCAACTTT.

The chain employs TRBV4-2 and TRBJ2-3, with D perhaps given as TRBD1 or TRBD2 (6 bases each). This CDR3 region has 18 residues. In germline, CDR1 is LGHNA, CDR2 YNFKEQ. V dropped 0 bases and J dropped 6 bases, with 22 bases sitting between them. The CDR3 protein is CASSQEVGGGKRSDTQYF. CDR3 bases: TGTGCCAGCAGCCAAGAAGTAGGGGGAGGCAAACGAAGTGATACGCAGTATTTT.

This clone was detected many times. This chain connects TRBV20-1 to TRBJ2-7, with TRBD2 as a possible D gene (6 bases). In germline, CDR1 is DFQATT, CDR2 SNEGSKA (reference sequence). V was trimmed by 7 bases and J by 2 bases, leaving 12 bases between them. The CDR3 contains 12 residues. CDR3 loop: CSGGVTAYEQYF. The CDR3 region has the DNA TGCAGTGGGGGGGTAACAGCCTACGAGCAGTACTTC.

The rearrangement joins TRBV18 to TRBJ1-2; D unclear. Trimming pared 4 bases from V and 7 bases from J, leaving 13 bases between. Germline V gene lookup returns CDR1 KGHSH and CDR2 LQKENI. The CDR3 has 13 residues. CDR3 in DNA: TGTGCCAGCTCACTCCTAGGTGAGGGTGGCTACACCTTC. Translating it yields CASSLLGEGGYTF.

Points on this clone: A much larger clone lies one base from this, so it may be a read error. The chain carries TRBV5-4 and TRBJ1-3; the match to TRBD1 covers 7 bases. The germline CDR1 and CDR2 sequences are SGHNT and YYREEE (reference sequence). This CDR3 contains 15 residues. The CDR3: CANSLGTDSGNTIYF. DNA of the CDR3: TGTGCCAACAGCTTGGGGACAGACTCTGGAAACACCATATATTTT. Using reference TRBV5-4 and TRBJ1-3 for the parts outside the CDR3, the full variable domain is ETGVTQSPTHLIKTRGQQVTLRCSSQSGHNTVSWYQQALGQGPQFIFQYYREEENGRGNFPPRFSGLQFPNYSSELNVNALELDDSALYLCANSLGTDSGNTIYFGEGSWLTVV.

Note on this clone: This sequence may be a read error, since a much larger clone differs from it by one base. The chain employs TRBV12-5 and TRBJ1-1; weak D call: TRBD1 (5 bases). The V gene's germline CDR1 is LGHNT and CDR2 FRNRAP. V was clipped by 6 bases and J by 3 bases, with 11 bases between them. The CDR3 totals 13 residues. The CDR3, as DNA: TGTGCTAGTGGCATGAGGGGATACACTGAAGCTTTCTTT. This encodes CASGMRGYTEAFF.

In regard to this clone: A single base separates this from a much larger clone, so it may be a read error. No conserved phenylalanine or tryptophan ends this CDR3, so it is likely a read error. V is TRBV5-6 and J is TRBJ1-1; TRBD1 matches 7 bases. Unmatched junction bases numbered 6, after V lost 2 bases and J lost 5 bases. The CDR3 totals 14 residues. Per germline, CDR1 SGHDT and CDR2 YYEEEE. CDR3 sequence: CASSFPDRVTEAFL. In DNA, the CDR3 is TGTGCCAGCAGCTTTCCCGACAGGGTGACTGAAGCTTTCCTT.

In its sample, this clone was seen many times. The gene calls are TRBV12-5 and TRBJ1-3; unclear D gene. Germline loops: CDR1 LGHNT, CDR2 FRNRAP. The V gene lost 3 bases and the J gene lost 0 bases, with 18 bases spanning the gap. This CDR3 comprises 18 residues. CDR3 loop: CASGFMLRGGDSGNTIYF. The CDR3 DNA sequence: TGTGCTAGTGGTTTTATGTTGAGAGGCGGAGACTCTGGAAACACCATATATTTT.

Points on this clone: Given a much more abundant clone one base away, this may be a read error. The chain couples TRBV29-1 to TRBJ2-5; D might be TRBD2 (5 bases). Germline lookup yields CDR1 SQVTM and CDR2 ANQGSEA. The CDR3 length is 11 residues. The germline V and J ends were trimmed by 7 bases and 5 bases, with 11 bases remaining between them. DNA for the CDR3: TGCAGCGAAGAGGGCTACGAGACCCAGTACTTC. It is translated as CSEEGYETQYF.

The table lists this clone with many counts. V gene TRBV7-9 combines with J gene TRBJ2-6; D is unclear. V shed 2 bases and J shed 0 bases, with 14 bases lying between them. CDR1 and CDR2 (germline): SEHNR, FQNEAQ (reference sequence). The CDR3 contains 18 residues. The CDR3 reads CASSLLDSTPSGANVLTF. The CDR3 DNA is TGTGCCAGCAGCTTATTAGATTCAACCCCCTCTGGGGCCAACGTCCTGACTTTC.

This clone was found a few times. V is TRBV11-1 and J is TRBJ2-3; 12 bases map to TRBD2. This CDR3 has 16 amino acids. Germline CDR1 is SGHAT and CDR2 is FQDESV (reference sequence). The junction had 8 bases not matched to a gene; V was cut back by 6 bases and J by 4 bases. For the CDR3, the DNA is TGTGCCAGCAGACCCCTAGCGGGAGGGCAAGCAGATACGCAGTATTTT. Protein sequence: CASRPLAGGQADTQYF.

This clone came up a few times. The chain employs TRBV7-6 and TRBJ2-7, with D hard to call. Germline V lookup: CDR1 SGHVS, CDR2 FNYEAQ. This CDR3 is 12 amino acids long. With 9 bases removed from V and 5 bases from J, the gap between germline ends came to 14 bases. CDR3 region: CARSRVWNEQYF. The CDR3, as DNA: TGTGCCAGAAGCCGGGTTTGGAACGAGCAGTACTTC.